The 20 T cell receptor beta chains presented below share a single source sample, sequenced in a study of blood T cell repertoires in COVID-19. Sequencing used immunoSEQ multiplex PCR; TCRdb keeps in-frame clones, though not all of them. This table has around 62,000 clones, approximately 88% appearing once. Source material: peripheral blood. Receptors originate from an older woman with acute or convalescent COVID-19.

CDR3 DNA: TGCGCCAGCAGCCATCAAAGCACAGATACGCAGTATTTT. This encodes CASSHQSTDTQYF. V and J are TRBV5-1 and TRBJ2-3; D not certain. Trimming took 4 bases from V and 0 from J, leaving 6 bases between them. CDR3 length: 13 residues. Looked up from germline, CDR1 is SGHRS and CDR2 is YFSETQ.

The CDR3 DNA reads as TGTGCTAGTGCCTTAGGACAGGGCCTCTATCAGTACTTC. It specifies CASALGQGLYQYF. The chain carries TRBV12-5 and TRBJ2-4; 8 bases are shared with TRBD1. Trimming cost V 7 bases and J 12 bases; bases outside gene matches: 11. This CDR3 contains 13 residues. Germline values: CDR1 LGHNT, CDR2 FRNRAP. The full variable domain, completed using reference TRBV12-5 and TRBJ2-4, is DARVTQTPRHKVTEMGQEVTMRCQPILGHNTVFWYRQTMMQGLELLAYFRNRAPLDDSGMPKDRFSAEMPDATLATLKIQPSEPRDSAVYFCASALGQGLYQYFGAGTRLSVL.

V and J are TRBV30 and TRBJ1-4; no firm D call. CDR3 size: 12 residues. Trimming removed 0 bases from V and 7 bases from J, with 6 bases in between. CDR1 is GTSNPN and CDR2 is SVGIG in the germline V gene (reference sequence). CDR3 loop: CAWSVRSEKLFF. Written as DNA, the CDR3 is TGTGCCTGGAGTGTACGGAGTGAAAAACTGTTTTTT.

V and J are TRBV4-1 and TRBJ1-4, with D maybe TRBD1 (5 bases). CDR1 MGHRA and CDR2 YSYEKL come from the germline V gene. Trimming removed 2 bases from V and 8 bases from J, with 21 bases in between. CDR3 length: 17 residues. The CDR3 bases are TGCGCCAGCAGCCAAACCTCGAACTGGGGTCAGGGCGAAAAACTGTTTTTT. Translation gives CASSQTSNWGQGEKLFF.

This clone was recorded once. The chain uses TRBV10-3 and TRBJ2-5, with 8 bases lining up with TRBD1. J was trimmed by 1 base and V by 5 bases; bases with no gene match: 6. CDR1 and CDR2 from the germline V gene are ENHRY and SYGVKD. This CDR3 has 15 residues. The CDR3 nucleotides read TGTGCCATCAGTCCGGGACAGGCGAGCCAAGAGACCCAGTACTTC. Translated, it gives CAISPGQASQETQYF.

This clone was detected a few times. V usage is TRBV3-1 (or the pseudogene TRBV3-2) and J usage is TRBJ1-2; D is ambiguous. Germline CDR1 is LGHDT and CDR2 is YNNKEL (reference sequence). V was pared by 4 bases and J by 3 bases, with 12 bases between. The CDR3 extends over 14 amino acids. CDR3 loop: CASSPRTGDYGYTF. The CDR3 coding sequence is TGTGCCAGCAGCCCCCGAACCGGTGACTATGGCTACACCTTC.

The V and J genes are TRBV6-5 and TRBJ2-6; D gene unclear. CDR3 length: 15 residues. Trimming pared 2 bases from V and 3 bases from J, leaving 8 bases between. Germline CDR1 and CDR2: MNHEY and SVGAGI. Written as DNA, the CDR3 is TGTGCCAGCAGTTACCCCGGCGGTGGGGCCAACGTCCTGACTTTC. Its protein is CASSYPGGGANVLTF.

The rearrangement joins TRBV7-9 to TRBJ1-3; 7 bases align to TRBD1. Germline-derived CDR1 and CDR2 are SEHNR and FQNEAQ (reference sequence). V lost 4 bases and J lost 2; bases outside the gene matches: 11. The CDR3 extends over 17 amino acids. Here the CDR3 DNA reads TGTGCCAGCAGCTCCGGAGGCCCGACAGGGACTGGAAACACCATATATTTT. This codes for CASSSGGPTGTGNTIYF.

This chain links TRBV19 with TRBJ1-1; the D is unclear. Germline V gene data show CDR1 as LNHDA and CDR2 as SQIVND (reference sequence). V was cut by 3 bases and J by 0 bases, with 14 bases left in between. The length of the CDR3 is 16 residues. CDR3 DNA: TGTGCCAGTAGTATCGTATGGGCCCAGATGAACACTGAAGCTTTCTTT. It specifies CASSIVWAQMNTEAFF.

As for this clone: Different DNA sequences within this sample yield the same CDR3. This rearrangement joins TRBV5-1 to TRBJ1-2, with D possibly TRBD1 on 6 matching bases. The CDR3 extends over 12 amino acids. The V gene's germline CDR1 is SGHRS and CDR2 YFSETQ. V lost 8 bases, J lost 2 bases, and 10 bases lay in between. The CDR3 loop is CASRTDNYGYTF. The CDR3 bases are TGCGCCAGTCGGACAGACAACTATGGCTACACCTTC.

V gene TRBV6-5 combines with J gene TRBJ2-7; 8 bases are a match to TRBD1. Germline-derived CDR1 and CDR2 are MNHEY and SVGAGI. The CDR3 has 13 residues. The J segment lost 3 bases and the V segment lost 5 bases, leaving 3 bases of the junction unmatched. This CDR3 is CASSRQGNYEQYV. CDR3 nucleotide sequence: TGTGCCAGCAGTAGACAGGGGAACTACGAGCAGTACGTC.

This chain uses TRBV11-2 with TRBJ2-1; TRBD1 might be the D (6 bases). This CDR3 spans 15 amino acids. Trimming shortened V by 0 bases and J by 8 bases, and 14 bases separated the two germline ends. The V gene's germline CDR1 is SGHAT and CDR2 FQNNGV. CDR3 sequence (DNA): TGTGCCAGCAGCTTAGATGGTCAGGGGATACATGAGCAGTTCTTC. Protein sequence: CASSLDGQGIHEQFF.

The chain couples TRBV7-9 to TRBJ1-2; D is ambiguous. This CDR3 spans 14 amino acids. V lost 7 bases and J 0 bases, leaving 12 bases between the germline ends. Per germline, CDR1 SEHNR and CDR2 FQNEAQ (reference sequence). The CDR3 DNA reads TGTGCCAGCACCCACACACCTTCTAACTATGGCTACACCTTC. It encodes CASTHTPSNYGYTF.

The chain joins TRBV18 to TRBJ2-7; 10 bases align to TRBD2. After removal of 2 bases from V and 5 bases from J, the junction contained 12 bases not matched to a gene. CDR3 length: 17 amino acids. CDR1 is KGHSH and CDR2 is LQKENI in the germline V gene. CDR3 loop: CASSPEGPSGSRNEQYV. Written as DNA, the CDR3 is TGTGCCAGCTCACCAGAGGGGCCTAGCGGGAGTCGGAACGAGCAGTACGTC.

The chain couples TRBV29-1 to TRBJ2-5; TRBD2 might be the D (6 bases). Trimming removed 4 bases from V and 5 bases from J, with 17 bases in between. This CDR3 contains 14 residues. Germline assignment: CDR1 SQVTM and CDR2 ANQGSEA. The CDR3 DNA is TGCAGCGTTGGTCCTGGCGGGGCGGGGGAGACCCAGTACTTC. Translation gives CSVGPGGAGETQYF.

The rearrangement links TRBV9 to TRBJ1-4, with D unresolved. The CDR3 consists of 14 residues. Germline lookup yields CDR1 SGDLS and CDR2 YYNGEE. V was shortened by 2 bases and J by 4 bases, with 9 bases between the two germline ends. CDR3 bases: TGTGCCAGCAGCGTTGCACAGAATAATGAAAAACTGTTTTTT. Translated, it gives CASSVAQNNEKLFF.

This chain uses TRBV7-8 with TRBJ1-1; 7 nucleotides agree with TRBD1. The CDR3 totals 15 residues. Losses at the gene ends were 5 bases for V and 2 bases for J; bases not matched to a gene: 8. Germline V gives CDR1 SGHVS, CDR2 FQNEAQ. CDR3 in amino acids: CASSAPGTANTEAFF. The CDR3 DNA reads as TGTGCCAGCAGCGCGCCCGGGACAGCAAACACTGAAGCTTTCTTT.

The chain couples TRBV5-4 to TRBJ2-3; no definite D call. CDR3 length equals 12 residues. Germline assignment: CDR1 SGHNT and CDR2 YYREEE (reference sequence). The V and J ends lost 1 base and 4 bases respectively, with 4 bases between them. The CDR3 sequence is CASSLSADTQYF. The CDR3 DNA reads TGTGCCAGCAGCTTGTCAGCAGATACGCAGTATTTT.

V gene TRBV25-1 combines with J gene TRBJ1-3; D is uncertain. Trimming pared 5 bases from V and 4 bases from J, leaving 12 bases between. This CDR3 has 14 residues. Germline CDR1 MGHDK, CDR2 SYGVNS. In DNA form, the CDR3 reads TGTGCCAGCAGTCAAACGGGGTCGGGAAACACCATATATTTT. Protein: CASSQTGSGNTIYF.

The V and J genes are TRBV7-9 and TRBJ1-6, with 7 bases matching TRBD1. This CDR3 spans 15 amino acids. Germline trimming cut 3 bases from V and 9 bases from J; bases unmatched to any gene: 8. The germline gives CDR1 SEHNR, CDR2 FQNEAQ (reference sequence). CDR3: CASSFGQAGASPLHF. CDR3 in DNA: TGTGCCAGCAGCTTTGGACAGGCAGGAGCTTCACCCCTCCACTTT.